This is a list of T cell receptor beta chains from one sample in a study of shared clonotypes between healthy human individuals. Sequenced by immunoSEQ multiplex PCR; TCRdb stores in-frame clones only, minus some. The repertoire consists of over 1.4 million clones, with about 96% occurring once and the leading ten covering over 1%. Material for sequencing was naive CD4+ T cells sorted from blood. These receptor sequences come from a man aged 30 to 39 in good health. The CDR3 runs from the conserved cysteine through the conserved F or W. The D gene is left open where the match is weak. Rows may omit the clone size; those that give it use once, few, many or a size class.

v_gene,abundance,len,j_gene,d_gene,CDR3aa,CDR3nt
TRBV28,-,17,TRBJ1-4,-,CASSLSGWDTPNEKLFF,TGTGCCAGCAGTTTATCCGGTTGGGACACCCCTAATGAAAAACTGTTTTTT
TRBV28,-,14,TRBJ2-1,TRBD2,CASSRTSWYNEQFF,TGTGCCAGCAGTAGGACTAGCTGGTACAATGAGCAGTTCTTC
TRBV9,-,14,TRBJ1-2,-,CASSVDRARAGYTF,TGTGCCAGCAGCGTAGACAGGGCCCGGGCTGGCTACACCTTC
TRBV29-1,-,14,TRBJ2-3,-,CSVEDQPGADTQYF,TGCAGCGTTGAAGATCAACCAGGGGCAGATACGCAGTATTTT
TRBV4-1,-,13,TRBJ1-5,-,CASSQLQGAPQHF,TGCGCCAGCAGTCAATTACAGGGTGCTCCCCAGCATTTT
TRBV5-4,-,14,TRBJ2-1,-,CASSFQGRYNEQFF,TGTGCCAGCAGCTTTCAGGGGCGGTACAATGAGCAGTTCTTC
TRBV27,-,21,TRBJ1-5,TRBD1,CASSLYIPNRSDRGSNQPQHF,TGTGCCAGCAGTTTATATATACCCAACCGTTCGGACAGGGGTAGCAATCAGCCCCAGCATTTT
TRBV19,once,19,TRBJ2-2,TRBD2,CASSIWSLAGEQAGGELFF,TGTGCCAGTAGTATTTGGTCACTAGCGGGAGAGCAAGCCGGCGGGGAGCTGTTTTTT
TRBV28,-,17,TRBJ1-2,TRBD1,CASSSTSGTGLNYGYTF,TGTGCCAGCAGTTCTACCTCCGGGACAGGGCTTAACTATGGCTACACCTTC
TRBV2,-,11,TRBJ2-3,-,CASKYTDTQYF,TGTGCCAGCAAGTACACAGATACGCAGTATTTT
TRBV27,-,15,TRBJ2-7,-,CASSSHGTQDYEQYF,TGTGCCAGCAGTTCCCACGGGACACAGGACTACGAGCAGTACTTC
TRBV4-1,-,15,TRBJ1-5,-,CASSPRGGGGQPQHF,TGCGCCAGCAGCCCTCGGGGGGGTGGAGGTCAGCCCCAGCATTTT
TRBV9,-,14,TRBJ2-1,TRBD2,CASSLRTSANEQFF,TGTGCCAGCAGCTTGCGGACTAGCGCCAATGAGCAGTTCTTC
TRBV15,-,16,TRBJ2-7,-,CATSGRPKGGGNEQYF,TGTGCCACCAGCGGCAGACCTAAGGGGGGTGGCAACGAGCAGTACTTC
TRBV15,-,15,TRBJ1-2,-,CATSRDPGDNDGYTF,TGTGCCACCAGCAGAGACCCGGGGGATAATGATGGCTACACCTTC
TRBV2,-,12,TRBJ2-7,-,CATNGASYEQYF,TGTGCCACTAACGGGGCCTCCTACGAGCAGTACTTC
TRBV5-1,-,13,TRBJ2-3,-,CASSFTVWDTQYF,TGCGCCAGCAGCTTCACCGTATGGGATACGCAGTATTTT
TRBV7-9,-,16,TRBJ2-6,-,CASSRRGGGGANVLTF,TGTGCCAGCAGCCGTAGGGGCGGTGGTGGGGCCAACGTCCTGACTTTC
TRBV10-3,-,13,TRBJ2-3,TRBD2,CAIGLAVTDTQYF,TGTGCCATAGGACTAGCGGTCACAGATACGCAGTATTTT
TRBV6-5,-,14,TRBJ2-7,-,CASRRTGFSYEQYF,TGTGCCAGCAGGCGAACAGGGTTTTCCTACGAGCAGTACTTC
TRBV20-1,-,10,TRBJ1-1,-,CSVRGTEAFF,TGCAGTGTCAGGGGCACTGAAGCTTTCTTT
TRBV27,-,15,TRBJ2-6,-,CASSAGHSGANVLTF,TGTGCCAGCAGTGCGGGGCACTCTGGGGCCAACGTCCTGACTTTC
TRBV13,-,13,TRBJ2-7,-,CASSLGLLYEQYF,TGTGCCAGCAGCCTGGGACTTCTCTACGAGCAGTACTTC
TRBV6-4,-,19,TRBJ1-5,TRBD1,CASSDSPQKSRGIGAPQHF,TGTGCCAGCAGTGACTCCCCCCAGAAATCCAGGGGGATCGGGGCGCCCCAGCATTTT
TRBV9,-,14,TRBJ2-7,-,CASSVGPPSYEQYF,TGTGCCAGCAGCGTAGGCCCCCCGAGCTACGAGCAGTACTTC
TRBV5-6,once,15,TRBJ2-7,-,CASSRSGLYFYEQYF,TGTGCCAGCAGTCGGTCAGGGTTATATTTCTACGAGCAGTACTTC
TRBV19,-,16,TRBJ1-5,TRBD1,CASSRRDRGLNQPQHF,TGTGCCAGTAGTAGGCGGGACAGGGGTTTGAATCAGCCCCAGCATTTT
TRBV9,-,15,TRBJ2-3,-,CASSVGGRFTDTQYF,TGTGCCAGCAGCGTTGGCGGGCGGTTCACAGATACGCAGTATTTT
TRBV28,-,17,TRBJ1-5,TRBD1,CASSPHVGQASNQPQHF,TGTGCCAGCAGTCCCCATGTCGGACAGGCTAGCAATCAGCCCCAGCATTTT
TRBV6-5,-,14,TRBJ2-7,-,CASSYSGDSYEQYF,TGTGCCAGCAGTTACTCTGGGGATTCCTACGAGCAGTACTTC
TRBV25-1,-,14,TRBJ1-5,-,CASSGWGTNQPQHF,TGTGCCAGCAGTGGGTGGGGAACCAATCAGCCCCAGCATTTT
TRBV28,-,14,TRBJ1-1,-,CASSPRTANTEAFF,TGTGCCAGCAGTCCGCGGACGGCGAACACTGAAGCTTTCTTT
TRBV6-6,few,12,TRBJ1-5,-,CASSPPNQPQHF,TGTGCCAGCAGTCCCCCGAATCAGCCCCAGCATTTT
TRBV5-8,-,15,TRBJ2-7,TRBD2,CASSLVGGTSVSGDF,TGTGCCAGCAGCTTGGTAGGGGGGACTAGCGTTTCGGGCGACTTC
TRBV5-1,-,15,TRBJ2-1,TRBD1,CASSLAEDRGNEQFF,TGCGCCAGCAGCTTGGCCGAGGACAGGGGCAATGAGCAGTTCTTC
TRBV11-2,once,15,TRBJ2-7,-,CASSRPQRPGLEQYF,TGTGCCAGCAGCCGACCGCAGCGACCAGGCCTCGAGCAGTACTTC
TRBV5-1,-,15,TRBJ2-6,-,CASSSTGAGANVLTF,TGCGCCAGCAGCTCAACGGGGGCTGGGGCCAACGTCCTGACTTTC
TRBV28,-,17,TRBJ2-4,-,CASSFELRAEAKNIQYF,TGTGCCAGCAGTTTCGAACTACGGGCTGAAGCCAAAAACATTCAGTACTTC
TRBV29-1,-,15,TRBJ2-1,-,CSVAHRDGAGGEQFF,TGCAGCGTTGCTCACCGGGACGGGGCTGGCGGTGAGCAGTTCTTC
TRBV10-1,once,15,TRBJ2-2,TRBD1,CASSASTGVIGELFF,TGCGCCAGCAGTGCCTCGACAGGGGTGATCGGGGAGCTGTTTTTT
TRBV9,-,13,TRBJ1-1,-,CASSVDGNTEAFF,TGTGCCAGCAGCGTAGATGGGAACACTGAAGCTTTCTTT
TRBV6-1,-,16,TRBJ2-6,-,CASSENERTGANVLTF,TGTGCCAGCAGTGAAAACGAAAGAACTGGGGCCAACGTCCTGACTTTC
TRBV2,-,15,TRBJ2-2,TRBD2,CASRASGLNTGELFF,TGTGCCAGCAGGGCTAGCGGACTGAACACCGGGGAGCTGTTTTTT
TRBV5-1,-,14,TRBJ2-5,-,CASSPNRLAETQYF,TGCGCCAGCAGCCCCAACCGCCTGGCGGAGACCCAGTACTTC
TRBV14,once,14,TRBJ2-7,-,CASSQDWTAYEQYF,TGTGCCAGCAGCCAAGATTGGACAGCCTACGAGCAGTACTTC
TRBV5-5,-,13,TRBJ1-2,-,CASSLAGHYGYTF,TGTGCCAGCAGCTTGGCTGGACACTATGGCTACACCTTC